This T cell receptor (beta chain) was identified in a study of blood T cell repertoires in COVID-19 (dated by TCRdb to 2019 to 2021). In terms of the full investigation: Collaborator samples came from the United States, Italy and Spain and covered acute and convalescent phases of COVID-19. Where available, HLA class I and class II types were obtained from metadata supplied by the sample provider rather than from assay-based typing. Samples came from the ongoing ImmuneRACE study (first 160 participants) plus 1,254 subjects from 6 global collaborators. Sample metadata almost always included a de-identified subject ID, COVID-19 status, age in years and sex. Deeply sampled blood TCRbeta repertoires from subjects exposed to, actively infected with, or recovered from COVID-19 were included in the dataset. The material from the prospective study consisted of cDNA or gDNA derived from T cells, B-cell-depleted T cells, or PBMCs. A freely available public database, intended as a resource for researchers studying the immune response to SARS-CoV-2, is where the repertoires were released. Findings and caveats that apply to the study as a whole: How much clinical and demographic metadata was included differed by source and by participant, and the metadata was provided uncurated.

For this clone: What this receptor recognizes is not known. No much larger clone exists at a distance of one base, and base qualities are not known.

The immunoSEQ Assay, a bias-controlled multiplex PCR, was used to amplify TCRbeta CDR3 regions from genomic DNA. Per the source publication's procedure: Within the assay, amplification of reference gene primers was used to estimate how many nucleated cells each sample contained. Sequence reads were collapsed and filtered to measure the absolute abundance of every unique TCRbeta CDR3 rearrangement. Productive Simpson clonality was computed per sample as the square root of Simpson's diversity index over productive rearrangements. Here the immuneACCESS table is served through TCRdb, limited to in-frame sequences with V and J called. Missing clones are a known gap in these copies; in checked studies unresolved V genes cover under half, and the rest lacks a known reason. V and J calls and clone size are as listed in that table; D and trimming were resolved from the DNA. Counted in this sample were roughly 100,000 clones; roughly 89% of them appeared once. The ten biggest clones cover approximately 5.2% of the sample.

From the cysteine through the phenylalanine, the CDR3 covers 15 amino acids. The DNA shown is the 45-base CDR3, in frame from base 1. Clipping removes 1 base from V and 4 bases from J, with 3 as the unmatched junction base count. CDR1 SGHAT and CDR2 FQNNGV are derived from the germline V gene. Whole blood was collected in K2EDTA tubes by collaborating institutions according to the institutions' own protocols. For TCRbeta analysis, collaborators shipped samples in one of three forms: frozen whole blood, isolated PBMCs, or DNA extracted from either of those sample types. This chain joins TRBV11-2 to TRBJ2-2, with TRBD2 identical over 7 junction bases. Sequences were obtained from peripheral blood. The origin of this receptor is a woman of 80 years or more with active COVID-19. This receptor has the CDR3 CASSLGGSGTGELFF. DNA sequence: TGTGCCAGCAGCTTAGGCGGGAGTGGCACCGGGGAGCTGTTTTTT.